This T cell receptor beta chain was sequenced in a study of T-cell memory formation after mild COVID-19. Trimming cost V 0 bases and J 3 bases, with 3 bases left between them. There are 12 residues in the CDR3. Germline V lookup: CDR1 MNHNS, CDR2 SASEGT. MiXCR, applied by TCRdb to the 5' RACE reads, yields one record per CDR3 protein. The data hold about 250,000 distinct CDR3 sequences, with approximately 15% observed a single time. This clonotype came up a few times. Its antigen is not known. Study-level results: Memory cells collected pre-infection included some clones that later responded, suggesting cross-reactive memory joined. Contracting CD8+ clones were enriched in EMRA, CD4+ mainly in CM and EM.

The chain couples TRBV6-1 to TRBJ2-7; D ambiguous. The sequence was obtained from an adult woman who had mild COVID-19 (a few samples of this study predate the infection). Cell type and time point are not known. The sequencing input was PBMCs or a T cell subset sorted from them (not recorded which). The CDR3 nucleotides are TGTGCCAGCAGTGAAGCGTACTACGAGCAGTACTTC. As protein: CASSEAYYEQYF.